Below are 18 T cell receptor beta chains sequenced from a single sample in a study of T cell responses to AZD1222 COVID-19 vaccine (dated by TCRdb to about 2021). The protocol used for the library was the immunoSEQ multiplex PCR assay. Held by TCRdb, this immuneACCESS table contains in-frame sequences only and omits some clones. Under half of the omission traces to an unresolved V gene where checked; the cause of the rest is unknown. The sample table records about 140,000 clones; 70% to 90% of these occur just once. The biggest ten clones account for about 5.5% of the sample. The time point label, as the study defines it: baseline before first vaccination. This sample comprised peripheral blood, obtained on day 0 of AZD1222 vaccination. These receptors were obtained from an adult in good health.

The chain recombines TRBV4-3 with TRBJ2-3; weak D call: TRBD2 (6 bases). This CDR3 has 15 amino acids. Germline CDR1 is LGHNA and CDR2 is YSLEER. Trimming shortened V by 1 base and J by 3 bases, and 11 bases separated the two germline ends. The CDR3 DNA is TGCGCCAGCAGCCAAGTCCTGGAGGGTACAGATACGCAGTATTTT. Translation: CASSQVLEGTDTQYF.

The chain links TRBV15 to TRBJ1-2, with TRBD1 matching 11 bases. Trimming at V came to 5 bases and at J to 6 bases, leaving 5 bases not matched to a gene. Germline V gene sequence: CDR1 LNHNV, CDR2 YYDKDF (reference sequence). The CDR3 has 14 amino acids. The CDR3 DNA reads as TGTGCCACCAGCGGCCGGACAGGGGGCCATGGCTACACCTTC. Translated: CATSGRTGGHGYTF.

This chain connects TRBV29-1 to TRBJ1-1; 7 bases agree with TRBD1. CDR3 length: 14 amino acids. CDR1 and CDR2 (germline): SQVTM, ANQGSEA. The trim removed 6 bases at V and 0 bases at J, leaving 7 bases unmatched. DNA for the CDR3: TGCAGCGTGGTTGGGACAGCTATGAACACTGAAGCTTTCTTT. Protein sequence: CSVVGTAMNTEAFF.

V and J are TRBV7-3 and TRBJ1-2, with D possibly TRBD1 on 5 matching bases. This CDR3 spans 13 amino acids. Germline V gives CDR1 SGHTA, CDR2 FQGTGA. Trimming took 1 base from V and 6 from J, leaving 9 bases between them. The CDR3 nucleotides are TGTGCCAGCAGCTTAAATGGGGGAGATGGCTACACCTTC. It translates to CASSLNGGDGYTF.

Here the CDR3 DNA reads TGTGCCAGCAGCTTAAGAGATGAGCAGTTCTTC. It encodes CASSLRDEQFF. This chain uses TRBV5-5 with TRBJ2-1, with D uncertain. Trimming removed 2 bases at V and 8 bases at J, with 5 bases between. The CDR3 runs 11 residues. Per the germline V gene, CDR1 is SGHKS and CDR2 is YYEKEE (reference sequence).

The rearrangement uses TRBV4-1 and TRBJ2-5, with D perhaps assigned TRBD1 or TRBD2 (5 bases each). From germline, CDR1 is MGHRA and CDR2 YSYEKL. The CDR3 totals 15 residues. V was trimmed by 4 bases and J by 5 bases, leaving 17 bases between them. CDR3 in amino acids: CASSLYGTGRETQYF. In DNA, the CDR3 is TGCGCCAGCAGCCTTTATGGGACGGGAAGGGAGACCCAGTACTTC.

The chain links TRBV5-6 to TRBJ1-2, with 7 nucleotides matching TRBD1. V shed 4 bases, J shed 5 bases, and the junction held 11 bases outside the gene matches. Germline lookup yields CDR1 SGHDT and CDR2 YYEEEE. This CDR3 is built from 15 residues. The CDR3 DNA sequence: TGTGCCAGCAGCGAGGCGGGACAGTTAAAGTATGGCTACACCTTC. Its protein is CASSEAGQLKYGYTF. The variable domain in full, with the rest retrieved from reference TRBV5-6 and TRBJ1-2, is DAGVTQSPTHLIKTRGQQVTLRCSPKSGHDTVSWYQQALGQGPQFIFQYYEEEERQRGNFPDRFSGHQFPNYSSELNVNALLLGDSALYLCASSEAGQLKYGYTFGSGTRLTVV.

This chain uses TRBV7-8 with TRBJ2-5, with 7 nucleotides matching TRBD1. The CDR3 is made up of 13 amino acids. CDR1 and CDR2 (germline): SGHVS, FQNEAQ. V shed 5 bases, J shed 5 bases, and the junction held 5 bases outside the gene matches. The CDR3 bases are TGTGCCAGCAGCCGCAGGGGGATCGAGACCCAGTACTTC. Translated, it gives CASSRRGIETQYF.

The chain couples TRBV6-2 or TRBV6-3 to TRBJ2-1, with D tentatively TRBD1 or TRBD2 (6 bases each). The CDR3 is 14 residues long. Per the germline V gene, CDR1 is MNHEY and CDR2 is SVGEGT. V lost 5 bases and J lost 9, with 17 bases in between. The CDR3 loop reads CASSRLGTRGEQFF. For the CDR3, the DNA is TGTGCCAGCAGTCGACTAGGGACAAGGGGTGAGCAGTTCTTC.

This clone came up once. The V and J genes are TRBV19 and TRBJ1-2; no firm D call. This CDR3 region has 13 residues. Germline-derived CDR1 and CDR2 are LNHDA and SQIVND (reference sequence). Deletions cut 2 bases from V and 7 bases from J, with 11 bases between. In nucleotides, the CDR3 is TGTGCCAGTAGTATATTGGCACTGGGTGGCTACACCTTC. Translating it yields CASSILALGGYTF.

This sequence joins TRBV7-9 and TRBJ1-2; D remains unclear. This CDR3 comprises 13 residues. Germline-derived CDR1 and CDR2 are SEHNR and FQNEAQ (reference sequence). Between the trimmed V and J ends, which lost 0 bases and 6 bases, there was a span of 8 bases. CDR3 sequence (DNA): TGTGCCAGCAGCTTAGCGTACGCGGATGGCTACACCTTC. Its translation is CASSLAYADGYTF.

V gene TRBV5-1 combines with J gene TRBJ2-1; D is unresolved. V shed 0 bases and J shed 0 bases, with 10 bases lying between them. The CDR3 spans 16 residues. Germline lookup yields CDR1 SGHRS and CDR2 YFSETQ. In DNA, the CDR3 is TGCGCCAGCAGCTTGGACTCCTCGAGCTCCTACAATGAGCAGTTCTTC. This encodes CASSLDSSSSYNEQFF.

V gene TRBV5-4 combines with J gene TRBJ1-2; TRBD1 might be the D (5 bases). The length of the CDR3 is 13 residues. V shed 1 base and J shed 6 bases, with 10 bases lying between them. Germline V lookup: CDR1 SGHNT, CDR2 YYREEE (reference sequence). DNA for the CDR3: TGTGCCAGCAGCTTGAGGGGCCCCGATGGCTACACCTTC. Translating it yields CASSLRGPDGYTF.

CDR3 nucleotide sequence: TGTGCCAGTAGTAGTCGAGAGACTAACTATGGCTACACCTTC. Its translation is CASSSRETNYGYTF. The chain couples TRBV19 to TRBJ1-2; D gene unclear. The germline V gene has CDR1 LNHDA and CDR2 SQIVND (reference sequence). CDR3 length: 14 amino acids. V lost 4 bases to trimming and J lost 0 bases, with 9 bases between them. The full variable domain, with the rest looked up from reference TRBV19 and TRBJ1-2, is DGGITQSPKYLFRKEGQNVTLSCEQNLNHDAMYWYRQDPGQGLRLIYYSQIVNDFQKGDIAEGYSVSREKKESFPLTVTSAQKNPTAFYLCASSSRETNYGYTFGSGTRLTVV.

CDR3 loop: CASRRAEVTGELFF. CDR3 DNA: TGTGCCAGCAGAAGGGCGGAGGTCACCGGGGAGCTGTTTTTT. The chain is built from TRBV7-8 and TRBJ2-2; possibly TRBD2 for D (5 bases). CDR3 size: 14 residues. V shed 6 bases and J shed 4 bases, with 12 bases lying between them. Germline-derived CDR1 and CDR2 are SGHVS and FQNEAQ.

This chain uses TRBV6-1 with TRBJ2-7; 8 bases fit TRBD2. V trimming: 5 bases; J trimming: 0 bases; junction bases outside the gene matches: 0. The CDR3 is 13 residues long. Germline V lookup: CDR1 MNHNS, CDR2 SASEGT. CDR3 amino acids: CASSTSGSYEQYF. In nucleotides, the CDR3 is TGTGCCAGCAGTACTAGCGGCTCCTACGAGCAGTACTTC.

The chain links TRBV6-2 or TRBV6-3 to TRBJ1-1, with D possibly being TRBD1 (6 bases). The germline CDR1 and CDR2 sequences are MNHEY and SVGEGT. The CDR3 runs 13 residues. V lost 5 bases and J 7 bases, leaving 14 bases between the germline ends. CDR3 in DNA: TGTGCCAGCAGTCCCCCCGGACAGTTTGAAGCTTTCTTT. Translating gives CASSPPGQFEAFF.

J is TRBJ1-5 and V is TRBV6-5; D not certain. The V gene's germline CDR1 is MNHEY and CDR2 SVGAGI. CDR3 length: 15 amino acids. V shed 7 bases and J shed 5 bases, with 18 bases lying between them. Here the CDR3 DNA reads TGTGCCAGCATCCTCACCCTGGGCGGGCATCAGCCCCAGCATTTT. Translated, it gives CASILTLGGHQPQHF.